Below are 2 T cell receptor beta chains sequenced from a single sample in a study of T-cell memory formation after mild COVID-19. TCRdb analysed the 5' RACE reads with MiXCR anew, one entry per CDR3 protein. The table includes hundreds of thousands of distinct CDR3 sequences, about 16% detected once. Input material: PBMCs or a T cell subset sorted from them (not recorded which). These receptors came from a man younger than 35 who had mild COVID-19 (a few samples of this study predate the infection). Cell type and time point are not known.

The chain recombines TRBV4-1 with TRBJ1-1; the match to TRBD1 covers 8 bases. V lost 0 bases to trimming and J lost 3 bases; unmatched junction nucleotides: 6. There are 16 residues in the CDR3. Germline loops: CDR1 MGHRA, CDR2 YSYEKL. CDR3 bases: TGCGCCAGCAGCCAAGATGAGGACAGGGTTGACACTGAAGCTTTCTTT. As protein: CASSQDEDRVDTEAFF.

This clonotype was detected a few times. The CDR3 sequence is CASSALRDGYTF. CDR3 coding DNA: TGTGCCAGCAGCGCATTAAGGGACGGCTACACCTTC. The V gene is TRBV7-9, the J gene TRBJ1-2, with a tentative D call TRBD1 (5 bases). The CDR3 has 12 amino acids. V was trimmed by 5 bases and J by 8 bases, leaving 12 bases between them. The germline CDR1 and CDR2 sequences are SEHNR and FQNEAQ (reference sequence).